A single sample is the source of the 9 T cell receptor beta chains below, sequenced in a study of T cells in Graves' hyperthyroidism and ophthalmopathy. From RNA transcripts, TCR beta CDR3 regions were amplified. TCR CDR3 regions were first amplified by RT-PCR with HTBI primers. TCRdb redid the calling of the multiplex PCR reads with MiXCR, one entry per CDR3 protein. The data contain about 340,000 distinct CDR3 sequences, roughly a fifth of them singletons. Material: blood. The receptors shown here come from a woman in her forties or fifties with Graves' hyperthyroidism.

This clonotype came up once. The chain has TRBV27 and TRBJ1-5, with D possibly matching TRBD1 (5 bases). With 7 bases removed from V and 2 bases from J, the gap between germline ends came to 18 bases. Germline V gives CDR1 MNHEY, CDR2 SMNVEV (reference sequence). This CDR3 spans 16 amino acids. The CDR3 nucleotides are TGTGCCAGCATCCAGGGAGGGAGGGGTGGCAATCAGCCCCAGCATTTT. This translates into CASIQGGRGGNQPQHF.

The chain recombines TRBV6-5 with TRBJ2-7; tentative D call: TRBD2 (5 bases). V lost 2 bases and J lost 2, with 10 bases in between. The CDR3 consists of 14 residues. Germline CDR1 MNHEY, CDR2 SVGAGI. The CDR3 DNA reads as TGTGCCAGCAGTTACGGTCACGGGACCTACGAGCAGTACTTC. Translated, it gives CASSYGHGTYEQYF.

In this sample, this clonotype turned up many times. The gene calls are TRBV24-1 and TRBJ2-1; D possibly corresponds to TRBD2 (6 bases). Germline-derived CDR1 and CDR2 are KGHDR and SFDVKD. The CDR3 has 14 amino acids. Trimming shortened V by 4 bases and J by 6 bases, and 12 bases separated the two germline ends. The CDR3, as DNA: TGTGCCACCAGTGAACCGGGACTCTTCAATGAGCAGTTCTTC. This codes for CATSEPGLFNEQFF.

In this sample, this clonotype turned up many times. This chain joins TRBV18 and TRBJ2-7; 10 bases align to TRBD1. Germline V gene lookup returns CDR1 KGHSH and CDR2 LQKENI. The CDR3 is made up of 13 amino acids. Trimming at V came to 3 bases and at J to 9 bases, leaving 5 bases not matched to a gene. As DNA, the CDR3 is TGTGCCAGCTCACCCGGGACAGGGGAATGGCAGTACTTC. It codes for CASSPGTGEWQYF.

This clonotype was recorded at least ten times. This chain links TRBV6-1 with TRBJ2-5, with D perhaps matching TRBD2 (6 bases). Germline CDR1 reads MNHNS; CDR2 reads SASEGT. This CDR3 is 14 amino acids long. Trimming pared 3 bases from V and 5 bases from J, leaving 13 bases between. The CDR3 loop is CASSDYGRSETQYF. Written as DNA, the CDR3 is TGTGCCAGCAGTGATTACGGGAGATCTGAGACCCAGTACTTC.

This clonotype was observed at least ten times. This chain uses TRBV7-9 with TRBJ2-2; 11 bases are shared with TRBD2. Germline values: CDR1 SEHNR, CDR2 FQNEAQ (reference sequence). The ends lost 5 bases at V and 6 bases at J; junction bases unmatched: 14. The CDR3 runs 18 residues. CDR3 coding DNA: TGTGCCAGCAGCCAAGACCCCCTACTAGCGGGAGCCCCCGGGGAGCTGTTTTTT. Translation gives CASSQDPLLAGAPGELFF.

The table lists this clonotype with a few counts. The chain joins TRBV10-3 to TRBJ1-1, with D possibly matching TRBD1 (5 bases). Trimming took off 6 bases at V and 2 bases at J, with 16 bases between the two ends. This CDR3 comprises 15 residues. The V gene's germline CDR1 is ENHRY and CDR2 SYGVKD. CDR3 residues: CAISVYSGGNTEAFF. The CDR3 DNA follows: TGTGCCATCAGCGTCTATAGCGGGGGAAACACTGAAGCTTTCTTT.

This clonotype was seen ten or more times. The CDR3 sequence: CASIPSGTGGREQYF. Written as DNA, the CDR3 is TGTGCCAGCATCCCCTCCGGGACAGGGGGTCGCGAGCAGTACTTC. The V gene is TRBV2, the J gene TRBJ2-7; TRBD1 aligns across 11 bases. CDR3 length: 15 residues. V shed 7 bases, J shed 6 bases, and the junction held 11 bases outside the gene matches. CDR1 is SNHLY, CDR2 FYNNEI, per germline.

This chain connects TRBV5-5 to TRBJ1-2; no reliable D call. Germline V gene sequence: CDR1 SGHKS, CDR2 YYEKEE (reference sequence). Trimming shortened V by 4 bases and J by 6 bases, and 19 bases separated the two germline ends. This CDR3 is built from 15 residues. The CDR3 spells CASSHGRQVLDGYTF. The CDR3 DNA sequence: TGTGCCAGCAGCCACGGTCGACAAGTCCTTGATGGCTACACCTTC.